A selection of T cell receptor beta chains follows, all from one sample in a study of OX40 agonist ivuxolimab in advanced cancers. Profiling relied on immunoSEQ multiplex PCR, and the TCRdb table lists in-frame clones only, not all of them. This sample yields 70,000 to 95,000 clones, of which roughly 93% are seen a single time; more than 0.6% belongs to the top ten. Here the sequenced sample was CD4+ or CD8+ T cells sorted from blood, taken in a trial of the OX40 agonist ivuxolimab. These TCRs come from an adult with an advanced solid tumor such as melanoma, head and neck, liver or kidney cancer. The CDR3 runs from the conserved cysteine through the conserved F or W. The order of the fields is V gene, J gene, clone size, D gene, CDR3 DNA, CDR3 protein. The D gene is left open where the match is weak. Part of the rows lack a size; the others show once, few, many or a class for expanded clones.

>TRBV18|TRBJ2-5|few|NA
TGTGCCAGCTCACCGAGGGGGGGCCTCCAAGAGACCCAGTACTTC
CASSPRGGLQETQYF
>TRBV7-2|TRBJ2-5|NA|TRBD2
TGTGCCAGCAGCACTAGCGGGATCTCAGAGACCCAGTACTTC
CASSTSGISETQYF
>TRBV28|TRBJ2-1|few|TRBD2
TGTGCCAGCGGTAGCGGGGGGGCGGGTAATGAGCAGTTCTTC
CASGSGGAGNEQFF
>TRBV9|TRBJ2-7|once|TRBD1
TGTGCCAGCAGCCGGGGACAGGCGAACGAGCAGTACTTC
CASSRGQANEQYF
>TRBV6-1|TRBJ2-3|NA|NA
TGTGCCAGCAGTGAAGCGCTTCTCGTTACGCAGTATTTT
CASSEALLVTQYF
>TRBV11-3|TRBJ2-7|NA|NA
TGTGCCAGCAGCTTAAAAGGTTACGAGCAGTACTTC
CASSLKGYEQYF
>TRBV7-2|TRBJ2-7|NA|TRBD1
TGTGCCAGCGGATCGGGACAGTCCTACGAGCAGTACTTC
CASGSGQSYEQYF
>TRBV10-3|TRBJ2-7|few|NA
TGTGCCATCAGTGAGAGGAGGGGGCGCGGGTACGAGCAGTACTTC
CAISERRGRGYEQYF
>TRBV21-1|TRBJ1-1|NA|NA
TGTGCCAGCAGTTCAGGCAAGAACACTGAAGCTTTCTTT
CASSSGKNTEAFF
>TRBV11-2|TRBJ2-1|NA|NA
TGTGCCAGCAGCTTAGACACAGTCAATGAGCAGTTCTTC
CASSLDTVNEQFF
>TRBV5-4|TRBJ2-1|once|NA
TGTGCCAGCAGCTTGGCAGGTGAGCAGTTCTTC
CASSLAGEQFF
>TRBV5-1|TRBJ2-7|NA|TRBD1
TGCGCCAGCAGCAACCGGGACAGGGGGCTGTACGAGCAGTACTTC
CASSNRDRGLYEQYF
>TRBV6-5|TRBJ1-1|NA|NA
TGTGCCAGCAGTTACGAGTTCTCGAACACTGAAGCTTTCTTT
CASSYEFSNTEAFF
>TRBV12-5|TRBJ2-1|NA|NA
TGTGCTAGTGGTTTGTCTGTAGCCTACAATGAGCAGTTCTTC
CASGLSVAYNEQFF
>TRBV10-1|TRBJ2-3|NA|NA
TGCGCCAGCAGTGCTCCCTCCACAGATACGCAGTATTTT
CASSAPSTDTQYF
>TRBV7-9|TRBJ2-1|NA|TRBD2
TGTGCCAGCAGCTCTCCTGGCGGGAGGGATAGGGATGAGCAGTTCTTC
CASSSPGGRDRDEQFF
>TRBV18|TRBJ1-1|NA|NA
TGTGCCAGCTCACCACGGGAGGGATCTGAAGCTTTCTTT
CASSPREGSEAFF
>TRBV27|TRBJ2-1|NA|NA
TGTGCCAGCCGGGGGACAGCGACGAATGAGCAGTTCTTC
CASRGTATNEQFF
>TRBV11-2|TRBJ2-2|NA|NA
TGTGCCAGCAGCCGGGCCTTTTCGACCACCGGGGAGCTGTTTTTT
CASSRAFSTTGELFF
>TRBV7-2|TRBJ2-7|once|NA
TGTGCCAGCCGTGATGAGGGCTACGAGCAGTACTTC
CASRDEGYEQYF
>TRBV5-4|TRBJ2-7|once|TRBD2
TGTGCCAGCAGCCAGGGACTAGCGGGAGTTGAGTACTTC
CASSQGLAGVEYF
>TRBV19|TRBJ1-4|NA|NA
TGTGCCAGTAGCGGCCGAGGGGTCTATGAAAAACTGTTTTTT
CASSGRGVYEKLFF
>TRBV7-9|TRBJ1-5|once|NA
TGTGCCAGCAGCTTAGGGGTACATCAGCCCCAGCATTTT
CASSLGVHQPQHF
>TRBV18|TRBJ2-7|NA|NA
TGTGCCAGCTCACCACCGTCCAGGAACTACGAGCAGTACTTC
CASSPPSRNYEQYF
>TRBV23-1|TRBJ1-1|NA|NA
TGCGCCAGCAGCCAGGTAGCGGGGCGTGAAGCTTTCTTT
CASSQVAGREAFF
>TRBV21-1|TRBJ1-4|NA|NA
TGTGCCAGCAGCAAAGGGGGTGGTAGAACTAATGAAAAACTGTTTTTT
CASSKGGGRTNEKLFF
>TRBV2|TRBJ2-5|NA|TRBD2
TGTGCCAGCACCCCATGGCGGGGGGGCCGGGAGACCCAGTACTTC
CASTPWRGGRETQYF
>TRBV9|TRBJ1-2|few|NA
TGTGCCAGCAGCGGAGGGTACTATGGCTACACCTTC
CASSGGYYGYTF
>TRBV25-1|TRBJ2-3|once|NA
TGTGCCAGCTTCTGGAAGATGAGCACAGATACGCAGTATTTT
CASFWKMSTDTQYF
>TRBV5-1|TRBJ1-1|NA|NA
TGCGCCAGCAGCTTGAAACGGGACACTGAAGCTTTCTTT
CASSLKRDTEAFF
>TRBV14|TRBJ2-5|NA|NA
TGTGCCAGCAGCCCCCAGATTGTTGGGACCCAGTACTTC
CASSPQIVGTQYF
>TRBV27|TRBJ1-2|NA|NA
TGTGCCAGCAGCCAAAGGGAAAACTATGGCTACACCTTC
CASSQRENYGYTF
>TRBV2|TRBJ1-1|NA|NA
TGTGCCAGCAGTCTCGGACACCTGAACACTGAAGCTTTCTTT
CASSLGHLNTEAFF